These 29 T cell receptor beta chains were all obtained from the same sample, sequenced in a study of CD4+ T cells in melanoma. The assay was immunoSEQ multiplex PCR, and TCRdb's table has in-frame clones only and misses some. Here the sample spans tens of thousands of clones, 60% to 80% being singletons. Sequencing input: tumor tissue. The receptors derive from a human donor with melanoma.

This clone was seen a handful of times. J is TRBJ1-3 and V is TRBV4-2; D is possibly TRBD1 (5 bases). There are 16 residues in the CDR3. In germline, CDR1 is LGHNA, CDR2 YNFKEQ. The germline V and J ends were trimmed by 1 base and 2 bases, with 12 bases remaining between them. Here the CDR3 reads CASSQGIRGPGNTIYF. The CDR3, as DNA: TGTGCCAGCAGCCAAGGGATACGGGGACCTGGAAACACCATATATTTT.

This chain uses TRBV15 with TRBJ2-3; 12 bases map to TRBD2. V was clipped by 8 bases and J by 2 bases; unmatched bases: 5. The CDR3 runs 15 residues. Germline assignment: CDR1 LNHNV and CDR2 YYDKDF (reference sequence). The CDR3: CATQGLAGTTDTQYF. The CDR3 DNA sequence: TGTGCCACCCAAGGACTAGCGGGGACCACAGATACGCAGTATTTT.

V and J are TRBV7-3 and TRBJ1-1, with 10 positions matching TRBD1. J was trimmed by 2 bases and V by 4 bases; bases with no gene match: 4. CDR1 and CDR2 (germline): SGHTA, FQGTGA. The CDR3 length is 15 residues. CDR3 DNA: TGTGCCAGCAGCTCGGACAGGGGGAGAAACACTGAAGCTTTCTTT. This translates into CASSSDRGRNTEAFF.

This clone has a handful of counts. The same CDR3 is also encoded by other DNA sequences in this sample. The chain joins TRBV27 to TRBJ2-6, with D perhaps TRBD2 (6 bases). Germline loops: CDR1 MNHEY, CDR2 SMNVEV (reference sequence). The CDR3 runs to 15 residues. V lost 3 bases, J lost 2 bases, and 8 bases lay in between. DNA for the CDR3: TGTGCCAGCAGTTTGGAGGGAACTGGGGCCAACGTCCTGACTTTC. This translates into CASSLEGTGANVLTF.

Only one count was recorded for this clone. The V and J genes are TRBV27 and TRBJ2-7; no reliable D call. Germline values: CDR1 MNHEY, CDR2 SMNVEV (reference sequence). Deletions cut 6 bases from V and 4 bases from J, with 16 bases between. The CDR3 sequence is 14 residues long. The CDR3 sequence is CASSMTLTGYEQYF. CDR3 DNA: TGTGCCAGCAGCATGACTTTAACCGGTTACGAGCAGTACTTC.

The chain joins TRBV28 to TRBJ1-6; no clear D gene. Trimming stripped 3 bases from V and 6 bases from J, with 9 bases between. This CDR3 comprises 14 residues. Germline CDR1 MDHEN, CDR2 SYDVKM. The CDR3 region is CASSLWRANSPLHF. CDR3 DNA: TGTGCCAGCAGTTTGTGGCGGGCTAATTCACCCCTCCACTTT. Variable domain in full (rest from reference TRBV28 and TRBJ1-6): DVKVTQSSRYLVKRTGEKVFLECVQDMDHENMFWYRQDPGLGLRLIYFSYDVKMKEKGDIPEGYSVSREKKERFSLILESASTNQTSMYLCASSLWRANSPLHFGNGTRLTVT.

The chain uses TRBV7-9 and TRBJ1-6; TRBD1 matches 7 bases. After removal of 3 bases from V and 1 base from J, the junction contained 3 bases not matched to a gene. Germline assignment: CDR1 SEHNR and CDR2 FQNEAQ (reference sequence). The length of the CDR3 is 16 residues. CDR3 protein: CASSFGTASYNSPLHF. The CDR3 DNA is TGTGCCAGCAGCTTCGGGACAGCTTCCTATAATTCACCCCTCCACTTT.

This chain connects TRBV9 to TRBJ1-5; no clear D. CDR1 and CDR2 (germline): SGDLS, YYNGEE. The CDR3 loop spans 15 amino acids. V was trimmed by 1 base and J by 0 bases, leaving 8 bases between them. In DNA, the CDR3 is TGTGCCAGCAGCGTATGGCACTATAGCAATCAGCCCCAGCATTTT. It yields the protein CASSVWHYSNQPQHF. The whole variable domain, remainder taken from reference TRBV9 and TRBJ1-5, is DSGVTQTPKHLITATGQRVTLRCSPRSGDLSVYWYQQSLDQGLQFLIQYYNGEERAKGNILERFSAQQFPDLHSELNLSSLELGDSALYFCASSVWHYSNQPQHFGDGTRLSIL.

In its sample, this clone was seen a few times. At the DNA level, this CDR3 is encoded by other sequences in the same sample as well. The CDR3 nucleotides are TGTGCCAGCAGCGCTACGGGACGGAACTATGGCTACACCTTC. Its protein is CASSATGRNYGYTF. The chain uses TRBV9 and TRBJ1-2; D is perhaps TRBD1 (5 bases). Trimming removed 3 bases from V and 2 bases from J, with 11 bases in between. Germline V gene sequence: CDR1 SGDLS, CDR2 YYNGEE. CDR3 size: 14 residues.

This clone was counted once. This chain joins TRBV7-6 and TRBJ1-1; D may be TRBD1 (6 bases). Trimming left V 5 bases short and J 5 bases short, with 15 bases between. Germline CDR1 and CDR2: SGHVS and FNYEAQ. This CDR3 region has 14 residues. CDR3 residues: CASSQAGQMTEAFF. DNA for the CDR3: TGTGCCAGCAGCCAAGCGGGACAAATGACTGAAGCTTTCTTT.

This clone was counted a few times. V usage is TRBV4-1 and J usage is TRBJ1-2; weak D call: TRBD1 (5 bases). The germline CDR1 and CDR2 sequences are MGHRA and YSYEKL. This CDR3 comprises 15 residues. Trimming stripped 0 bases from V and 5 bases from J, with 13 bases between. CDR3 DNA sequence: TGCGCCAGCAGCCAAGAGGGGGTCGCCCTGTATGGCTACACCTTC. The encoded protein is CASSQEGVALYGYTF.

As regards this clone: The same CDR3 arises from other DNA sequences in this sample as well. The chain joins TRBV30 to TRBJ2-3; tentative D call: TRBD2 (6 bases). Germline V lookup: CDR1 GTSNPN, CDR2 SVGIG (reference sequence). The CDR3 loop spans 14 amino acids. Trimming took 0 bases from V and 1 from J, leaving 8 bases between them. This CDR3 reads CAWSVGGGTDTQYF. As DNA, the CDR3 is TGTGCCTGGAGTGTTGGAGGGGGCACAGATACGCAGTATTTT. Looking up the rest from reference TRBV30 and TRBJ2-3 gives the full variable domain: SQTIHQWPATLVQPVGSPLSLECTVEGTSNPNLYWYRQAAGRGLQLLFYSVGIGQISSEVPQNLSASRPQDRQFILSSKKLLLSDSGFYLCAWSVGGGTDTQYFGPGTRLTVL.

The chain uses TRBV7-9 and TRBJ2-7; possibly TRBD2 for D (5 bases). Between the trimmed V and J ends, which lost 5 bases and 6 bases, there was a span of 8 bases. CDR1 and CDR2 from the germline V gene are SEHNR and FQNEAQ (reference sequence). This CDR3 is 11 amino acids long. This CDR3 reads CASSRGLEQYF. The CDR3 bases are TGTGCCAGCAGCCGAGGGCTCGAGCAGTACTTC.

This clone was detected a few times. The chain joins TRBV6-6 to TRBJ1-1; D gene uncertain. Germline CDR1 and CDR2: MNHNY and SVGAGI (reference sequence). CDR3 size: 13 residues. V dropped 2 bases and J dropped 4 bases, with 8 bases sitting between them. CDR3 sequence reads: CASSYSESTEAFF. In nucleotides, the CDR3 is TGTGCCAGCAGTTACAGTGAAAGCACTGAAGCTTTCTTT.

The chain carries TRBV5-1 and TRBJ2-1; possibly TRBD1 for D (6 bases). The germline V gene has CDR1 SGHRS and CDR2 YFSETQ. There are 16 residues in the CDR3. The V and J ends lost 0 bases and 0 bases respectively, with 10 bases between them. CDR3 DNA: TGCGCCAGCAGCTTGGGGTCAGGGGCCTCCTACAATGAGCAGTTCTTC. This translates into CASSLGSGASYNEQFF.

By share, this clone counts as medium-sized (0.01 to 0.1%). V is TRBV4-2 and J is TRBJ1-2; 8 bases line up with TRBD1. Germline CDR1 and CDR2: LGHNA and YNFKEQ. The V gene end was trimmed by 2 bases and the J gene end by 4 bases; junction bases not matched to a gene: 6. The CDR3 sequence is 15 residues long. The CDR3 reads CASSQMDRESYGYTF. CDR3 nucleotide sequence: TGTGCCAGCAGCCAAATGGACAGGGAGAGCTATGGCTACACCTTC.

V and J are TRBV4-2 and TRBJ1-5; no clear D gene. This CDR3 spans 14 amino acids. Germline V lookup: CDR1 LGHNA, CDR2 YNFKEQ. V lost 0 bases to trimming and J lost 4 bases, with 7 bases between them. CDR3 sequence: CASSQEAGNQPQHF. The CDR3 DNA follows: TGTGCCAGCAGCCAAGAGGCGGGAAATCAGCCCCAGCATTTT.

This rearrangement joins TRBV5-5 to TRBJ2-1; D is unclear. This CDR3 is 17 amino acids long. Trimming cost V 4 bases and J 6 bases, with 23 bases left between them. Looked up from germline, CDR1 is SGHKS and CDR2 is YYEKEE (reference sequence). For the CDR3, the DNA is TGTGCCAGCAGCCCTTGGTCCAACGCCATCGTGGGCAATGAGCAGTTCTTC. Its translation is CASSPWSNAIVGNEQFF.

The chain couples TRBV6-5 to TRBJ1-5; 7 bases map to TRBD1. Trimming cost V 6 bases and J 4 bases; bases outside gene matches: 6. The CDR3 runs to 14 residues. Per germline, CDR1 MNHEY and CDR2 SVGAGI. CDR3 sequence (DNA): TGTGCCAGCAGCCGGCAGGGGGGTAATCAGCCCCAGCATTTT. It yields the protein CASSRQGGNQPQHF.

The chain links TRBV5-6 to TRBJ1-1, with TRBD1 identical over 9 bases. With V trimmed by 5 bases and J by 1 base, 3 bases remained unmatched. Germline V gives CDR1 SGHDT, CDR2 YYEEEE. The CDR3 has 14 amino acids. For the CDR3, the DNA is TGTGCCAGCAGACTACAGGGGGCGAACACTGAAGCTTTCTTT. Protein: CASRLQGANTEAFF.

The chain recombines TRBV18 with TRBJ2-7, with D possibly being TRBD2 (6 bases). V dropped 2 bases and J dropped 3 bases, with 14 bases sitting between them. The CDR3 runs to 15 residues. Germline V lookup: CDR1 KGHSH, CDR2 LQKENI. The CDR3 sequence: CASSPGAGPYYEQYF. For the CDR3, the DNA is TGTGCCAGCTCACCAGGGGCGGGGCCTTACTACGAGCAGTACTTC.

CDR3 amino acids: CASSDYRENTEAFF. The CDR3 nucleotides are TGTGCCAGCAGTGACTACAGAGAGAACACTGAAGCTTTCTTT. The rearrangement links TRBV2 to TRBJ1-1; D remains ambiguous. Trimming removed 3 bases from V and 1 base from J, with 9 bases in between. CDR3 size: 14 residues. Germline loops: CDR1 SNHLY, CDR2 FYNNEI.

The chain combines TRBV7-9 with TRBJ1-2; D gene uncertain. V shed 1 base and J shed 6 bases, with 6 bases lying between them. The CDR3 has 12 residues. Germline loops: CDR1 SEHNR, CDR2 FQNEAQ (reference sequence). CDR3 in DNA: TGTGCCAGCAGCTTAGATAGGAATGGCTACACCTTC. It specifies CASSLDRNGYTF.

This chain connects TRBV7-2 to TRBJ2-1; 8 nucleotides align to TRBD2. Losses at the gene ends were 0 bases for V and 0 bases for J; bases not matched to a gene: 1. Germline CDR1 reads SGHTA; CDR2 reads FQGNSA. CDR3 length: 16 amino acids. CDR3 protein: CASSLASGNSYNEQFF. The CDR3 DNA sequence: TGTGCCAGCAGCTTAGCTAGCGGGAACTCCTACAATGAGCAGTTCTTC.

The rearrangement uses TRBV19 and TRBJ1-5; 11 bases match TRBD1. The CDR3 is 16 amino acids. Germline V CDR1 and CDR2: LNHDA, SQIVND (reference sequence). Trimming removed 5 bases from V and 7 bases from J; junction bases left unmatched: 10. The CDR3: CASSGRDRGDWQPQHF. The CDR3 DNA follows: TGTGCCAGTAGTGGAAGGGACAGGGGGGACTGGCAGCCCCAGCATTTT.

This clone was observed a handful of times. The chain carries TRBV29-1 and TRBJ1-2, with a possible D match to TRBD1 (6 bases). V was trimmed by 3 bases and J by 7 bases, leaving 12 bases between them. Germline V CDR1 and CDR2: SQVTM, ANQGSEA. The length of the CDR3 is 12 residues. The CDR3 bases are TGCAGCGTTGAGGGGGCTTCGGGTGGCTACACCTTC. It is translated as CSVEGASGGYTF.

The chain links TRBV11-3 to TRBJ2-7, with D perhaps given as TRBD1 or TRBD2 (5 bases each). CDR3 length equals 14 residues. Germline-derived CDR1 and CDR2 are SGHNT and YENEEA. V was shortened by 4 bases and J by 6 bases, with 16 bases between the two germline ends. CDR3 amino acids: CASSWGGGEGEQYF. As DNA, the CDR3 is TGTGCCAGCAGCTGGGGTGGGGGAGAAGGCGAGCAGTACTTC.

With regard to this clone: This sample also contains other DNA sequences that code for the same CDR3. The rearrangement uses TRBV28 and TRBJ2-5, with 11 positions matching TRBD2. The J call may be wrong; the DNA end is better matched by TRBJ2-7. Germline V gene data show CDR1 as MDHEN and CDR2 as SYDVKM. CDR3 length: 16 residues. The CDR3 is CASSLFPSGGTYEQYF. The CDR3 DNA sequence: TGTGCCAGCAGTTTATTCCCTAGCGGGGGGACCTACGAGCAGTACTTC.

Remarks on this clone: The junction and the germline gene differ at one end; a read error may be behind it. The chain carries TRBV4-1 and TRBJ2-7; D gene uncertain. Per the germline V gene, CDR1 is MGHRA and CDR2 is YSYEKL. This CDR3 is 15 amino acids long. CDR3 bases: TGTGCCAGCAGCCAAGGCCCCAGTCCAGCCTACGAGCAGTACTTC. Translating it yields CASSQGPSPAYEQYF.